The source of this T cell receptor beta chain is a study of neoadjuvant anti-PD-1 for oral cavity cancer (dated by TCRdb to the early 2020s). Broadly, across the study: Before curative-intent surgical resection, most patients were given three to four biweekly doses of nivolumab at 3 mg/kg. Responders were defined as patients with complete response, partial response or stable disease by RECIST 1.1; non-responders were defined as patients with progression. The parent correlative cohort had eleven to twelve patients and a response rate of approximately 30%. For patients who did not progress, a fourth nivolumab dose was given around day 43, followed by definitive surgical resection on days 50-56.

The study at large found these results: Greater tumor shrinkage was correlated with larger post-treatment sizes of preexisting intratumoral clones, suggesting that expansion of preexisting clones contributed to response. Only a few patients per response group were included in the TCR analyses, and the authors called for validation in larger cohorts. Higher pretreatment blood Treg/Th17 ratios correlated with higher pretreatment blood TCRbeta clonality and lower post-treatment tumor TCRbeta clonality.

For survey sequencing of tumor libraries, mostly around 5.1 ug of input genomic DNA was used, and two replicates were run per sample. The immunoSEQ hsTCRbeta kit was used to prepare TCRbeta libraries, following the manufacturer's instructions. The completed libraries were mixed into a single pool at 3 nM, then sequenced with an Illumina NovaSeq 6000 S4 flow cell. The study's own analysis went as follows. The immunoSEQ Analyzer was used for raw data preprocessing and quality control. The analysis was restricted to productive rearrangements, with each unique CDR3 amino acid sequence defining a clonotype. Repertoire clonality was estimated as the Gini-Simpson index, which was computed with the R package tcR. Student's t test was used to compare Gini indices, and Pearson correlation was used to assess associations with tumor size change. Sourced from immuneACCESS, this table was stored by TCRdb with only in-frame sequences that have V and J called. A share of the clones is absent; for the studies checked, an unresolved V gene accounts for under half, and the remainder has no known explanation. V and J calls and clone size are given by that table; D and trimming were obtained from the DNA. This sample holds 20,000 to 25,000 clones; around 43% were observed only once. Less than 50% of the sample is held by the ten biggest clonotypes.

On this clone: The clone's antigen remains unknown. Base-call qualities are not available, and no considerably larger clone is one nucleotide away.

The intended sense of this specimen's time point label: after neoadjuvant nivolumab, at surgical resection. None of the patients had received prior systemic or radiation treatment, and all were newly diagnosed with stage II-IVA oral cavity squamous cell carcinoma. The cohort consisted of patients with HPV-negative, locally advanced oral cavity squamous cell carcinoma. Samples were obtained from a longitudinal correlative study of a single-arm phase II trial of neoadjuvant nivolumab in oral cavity squamous cell carcinoma. Subject-matched pre- and post-treatment PBMCs and tumors from three responders and three non-responders were subjected to genomic DNA-based TCRbeta sequencing. Genomic DNA was isolated from tumor tissue using the Maxwell RSC DNA from Tissue kit. This clonotype was sampled from a person between 40 and 80 years old with oral cavity squamous cell carcinoma. This specimen was tumor tissue, taken after nivolumab (anti-PD-1) treatment.

The bases are TGTGCCAGCAGCGTAGCTTGGGGGGCCGGGGAGCTGTTTTTT. It encodes CASSVAWGAGELFF. Recombination linked TRBV9 to TRBJ2-2, with TRBD2 as a weak D call on 6 bases. Trimming costs V 0 bases and J 6 bases, and their ends lie 9 bases apart. Looking up the germline V gene yields CDR1 SGDLS and CDR2 YYNGEE. Inclusive of the bounding cysteine and phenylalanine, the CDR3 is 14 residues long. The sequence is cut down to CDR3 DNA, 42 bases in frame from base 1.